This TCR beta chain was retrieved from a study of blood T cell repertoires in COVID-19. Study summary: The United States, Italy and Spain supplied acute and convalescent COVID-19 samples.

The method was immunoSEQ multiplex PCR; TCRdb's version includes in-frame clones alone and lacks a portion of them. The table includes over 100,000 clones, about 89% detected once. Followed longitudinally, the Seattle patients had been enrolled during active infection. The receptor comes from a woman in her seventies with COVID-19, enrolled during active disease. The sample consisted of peripheral blood.

Written as DNA, the CDR3 is TGTGCCAGCAGTTTAGACAGGGTAACGAGTGAAAAACTGTTTTTT. Amino acid sequence: CASSLDRVTSEKLFF. This chain connects TRBV27 to TRBJ1-4; 7 nucleotides agree with TRBD1. Germline-derived CDR1 and CDR2 are MNHEY and SMNVEV (reference sequence). This CDR3 comprises 15 residues. V was clipped by 2 bases and J by 7 bases; unmatched bases: 7. Full variable domain (remainder filled in from reference TRBV27 and TRBJ1-4): EAQVTQNPRYLITVTGKKLTVTCSQNMNHEYMSWYRQDPGLGLRQIYYSMNVEVTDKGDVPEGYKVSRKEKRNFPLILESPSPNQTSLYFCASSLDRVTSEKLFFGSGTQLSVL.